Shown below are 14 T cell receptor beta chains from a single sample sequenced in a study of STAT3 mutations in large granular lymphocyte leukemia. The study, taken as a whole, reports: Every T-LGLL patient had at least one immunodominant TCRbeta clonotype.

Antigens for these TCRs are unknown. Repertoires were generated with immunoSEQ multiplex PCR, while TCRdb's copy carries only in-frame clones and drops some. The table records 20,000 to 30,000 clones, approximately 94% of them present only once. Sequencing was done on a sample of peripheral blood mononuclear cells. The origin of the receptors is a man aged 40-50 years with T-cell large granular lymphocyte leukemia. Some clones in this sample may be carry-over from other donors' samples.

The V gene is TRBV11-2, the J gene TRBJ2-1; TRBD1 might be the D (6 bases). The germline V and J ends were trimmed by 7 bases and 9 bases, with 19 bases remaining between them. The germline CDR1 and CDR2 sequences are SGHAT and FQNNGV. This CDR3 spans 14 amino acids. CDR3 sequence (DNA): TGTGCCAGCACGAATGGGGGCTCCTGGGGTGAGCAGTTCTTC. It encodes CASTNGGSWGEQFF.

V and J are TRBV7-9 and TRBJ1-3; D unresolved. Germline CDR1 reads SEHNR; CDR2 reads FQNEAQ (reference sequence). The V end was cut by 2 bases, the J end by 6 bases, with 8 bases between. This CDR3 contains 13 residues. The CDR3 DNA reads TGTGCCAGCAGCTTATCTCAGGAAAACACCATATATTTT. This gives the protein CASSLSQENTIYF.

DNA of the CDR3: TGCGCCAGCAGCTTGTCGGCTCCTTCCTACGAGCAGTACTTC. It encodes CASSLSAPSYEQYF. The rearrangement links TRBV5-1 to TRBJ2-7; D call uncertain. Germline assignment: CDR1 SGHRS and CDR2 YFSETQ. Trimming left V 1 base short and J 1 base short, with 9 bases between. The CDR3 runs to 14 residues.

The chain joins TRBV7-9 to TRBJ2-3; D not certain. This CDR3 has 13 residues. V dropped 1 base and J dropped 1 base, with 3 bases sitting between them. Per the germline V gene, CDR1 is SEHNR and CDR2 is FQNEAQ (reference sequence). Here the CDR3 DNA reads TGTGCCAGCAGCTTAGAAGGCACAGATACGCAGTATTTT. Translated, it gives CASSLEGTDTQYF.

The chain joins TRBV6-6 to TRBJ2-7, with TRBD1 identical over 8 bases. CDR1 is MNHNY and CDR2 is SVGAGI in the germline V gene (reference sequence). This CDR3 region has 14 residues. Unmatched junction bases numbered 4, after V lost 4 bases and J lost 2 bases. The CDR3 DNA follows: TGTGCCAGCAGTTCCGGACAGGGTGCCTACGAGCAGTACTTC. It yields the protein CASSSGQGAYEQYF.

The V call is TRBV19, the J call TRBJ2-5; D perhaps matches TRBD2 (6 bases). The CDR3 totals 19 residues. V shed 3 bases and J shed 0 bases, with 23 bases lying between them. CDR1 is LNHDA and CDR2 is SQIVND in the germline V gene (reference sequence). CDR3 residues: CASSIKGPSRGGYQETQYF. CDR3 nucleotides: TGTGCCAGTAGTATTAAAGGCCCGTCCCGCGGAGGGTACCAAGAGACCCAGTACTTC.

The chain combines TRBV5-6 with TRBJ2-7; maybe TRBD1 (6 bases). Germline CDR1 is SGHDT and CDR2 is YYEEEE. V was trimmed by 2 bases and J by 6 bases, leaving 12 bases between them. The length of the CDR3 is 13 residues. Here the CDR3 DNA reads TGTGCCAGCAGCTTTATGGGGGCCCGCGAGCAGTACTTC. It translates to CASSFMGAREQYF. The full variable domain, in which reference TRBV5-6 and TRBJ2-7 provide the parts outside the CDR3, is DAGVTQSPTHLIKTRGQQVTLRCSPKSGHDTVSWYQQALGQGPQFIFQYYEEEERQRGNFPDRFSGHQFPNYSSELNVNALLLGDSALYLCASSFMGAREQYFGPGTRLTVT.

This chain joins TRBV7-2 and TRBJ2-7; perhaps D is TRBD1 or TRBD2 (6 bases each). The CDR3 contains 16 residues. Germline V CDR1 and CDR2: SGHTA, FQGNSA. The ends were cut back, 1 base at V and 7 bases at J, with 20 bases in the middle. The CDR3: CASSLVGGTPTGEQYF. In DNA form, the CDR3 reads TGTGCCAGCAGCTTAGTAGGGGGGACACCGACGGGGGAGCAGTACTTC.

The chain is built from TRBV29-1 and TRBJ2-5; 8 nucleotides align to TRBD2. V shed 7 bases, J shed 5 bases, and the junction held 12 bases outside the gene matches. Germline assignment: CDR1 SQVTM and CDR2 ANQGSEA. CDR3 length equals 14 residues. CDR3 sequence (DNA): TGCAGCGGCGCCCCAGCGGGGGCTGGGGAGACCCAGTACTTC. Translated: CSGAPAGAGETQYF.

The V and J genes are TRBV9 and TRBJ2-2; D gene uncertain. This CDR3 region has 12 residues. V was pared by 0 bases and J by 7 bases, with 4 bases between. Germline loops: CDR1 SGDLS, CDR2 YYNGEE. The CDR3 nucleotides are TGTGCCAGCAGCGTAGGTAACGGGGAGCTGTTTTTT. Amino acid sequence: CASSVGNGELFF.

V and J are TRBV5-4 and TRBJ1-2; perhaps TRBD1 as D (5 bases). In germline, CDR1 is SGHNT, CDR2 YYREEE (reference sequence). CDR3 length equals 16 residues. V shed 4 bases and J shed 3 bases, with 19 bases lying between them. CDR3 in amino acids: CASSLILGGAHYGYTF. CDR3 nucleotides: TGTGCCAGCAGCCTCATCTTGGGAGGGGCCCACTATGGCTACACCTTC.

This chain links TRBV5-5 with TRBJ2-7; D not certain. The V end was cut by 0 bases, the J end by 3 bases, with 16 bases between. The CDR3 is 16 residues long. Germline V CDR1 and CDR2: SGHKS, YYEKEE (reference sequence). CDR3 amino acids: CASSLGGTLDVYEQYF. DNA for the CDR3: TGTGCCAGCAGCTTGGGAGGTACTCTGGACGTCTACGAGCAGTACTTC.

The CDR3 bases are TGCGCCAGCAGTGAACTGGGCCTAGCGGGCGGCACAGATACGCAGTATTTT. Protein sequence: CASSELGLAGGTDTQYF. The V call is TRBV10-1, the J call TRBJ2-3, with 8 positions matching TRBD2. The CDR3 totals 17 residues. CDR1 and CDR2 (germline): WNHNN, SYGVQD (reference sequence). Trimming removed 3 bases from V and 1 base from J; junction bases left unmatched: 9.

This clone appeared once. The chain has TRBV30 and TRBJ1-6; 10 bases are a match to TRBD1. V dropped 4 bases and J dropped 10; count of bases not matched to a gene: 4. Germline loops: CDR1 GTSNPN, CDR2 SVGIG (reference sequence). This CDR3 is 13 amino acids long. CDR3 region: CAWKGQGKSPLHF. The DNA of the CDR3 is TGTGCCTGGAAGGGACAGGGGAAGTCACCCCTCCACTTT.